This T cell receptor beta chain is from a study of shared clonotypes between healthy human individuals (dated by TCRdb to about 2020). With respect to the entire study: The cohort included three men and two women between 18 and 49 years of age. Per donor, three plates each were used for CD4 naive and CD4 memory, two for CD8 naive, and one for CD8 memory. The study deeply sequenced blood TCR repertoires of about five healthy adults to estimate repertoire size and the extent of clonotype sharing between individuals. To increase sequencing depth and limit assay-specific biases, different laboratories used diverse techniques to prepare libraries and sequence TCR repertoires. Between about 0.9 and 10 billion PBMCs per donor were obtained by leukapheresis.

The germline V gene gives CDR1 as SGHRS and CDR2 as YFSETQ. Inclusive of the bounding cysteine and phenylalanine, the CDR3 is 14 residues long. Only CDR3 DNA is held: 42 bases, read in frame from base 1. Trimming accounts for 4 bases at V and 0 bases at J, while the number of junction bases matched to no gene is 4. Summary of the overall study and its limitations: Incomplete sequencing was indicated by rarefaction of sorted-subset datasets, despite the large sequencing depth. Because the study included a small number of donors, the genetic and exposure-history diversity represented was limited. Sampling was limited to blood, and TCR repertoires in tissue likely differ from TCR repertoires in blood. Across four donors, about 4.5% of naive CD4, roughly 3.4% of naive CD8, around 2.5% of memory CD4, and 0.4% of memory CD8 clonotypes were shared. Higher generation probabilities were observed for clonotypes shared by all four sorted-subset donors than for non-shared clonotypes. Naive subsets generally had larger estimated clonotype richness than memory subsets. Pairwise subsampling led to the expectation that sequencing depth would affect the degree of clonotype sharing among donors.

Using the deep immunoSEQ assay, multiplex PCR amplified TCR CDR3 regions from genomic DNA. For each cell subset, the extracted genomic DNA was distributed evenly across all wells of several immunoSEQ 96-well plates, and each plate served as one replicate. Each replicate PCR for sorted subsets received about 0.2 ug genomic DNA, equal to roughly 29,000 T cell genomes. Purified libraries were measured with a Qubit 3.0 fluorometer, size-checked on a Bioanalyzer 2100, and measured again with the KAPA Library Quantification kit. Every immunoSEQ 96-well plate was sequenced on a dedicated single-read 150-cycle Illumina NextSeq 550 flow cell. The authors processed their data as follows. Because only junctional sequences without quality scores were contained in the immunoSEQ output, filtering matching that applied to full-length reads could not be performed. Sequences were annotated with PyIR, a Python wrapper for IgBLAST v1.9, using IMGT germline references to assign V/J genes and CDR3. Reads were filtered out if the reads had weak V/J assignments (E-value above 1e-6), no CDR3, stop codons, out-of-frame junctions, or ambiguous translated residues. V3J clonotypes were defined by identical inferred V gene, J gene, and CDR3 amino acid sequence. To compute the percentage overlap between repertoires, the number of shared unique clonotypes was divided by the size of the smaller repertoire. RTK rarefaction, the Chao1 estimator, and Recon v2.1 estimates of unobserved clonotypes were used to assess repertoire richness. Generation probabilities for all TCRbeta clonotypes obtained by the gDNA method from several donors were computed using OLGA. TCRdb took over this immuneACCESS table, retaining in-frame rearrangements with V and J assigned. Such tables are incomplete; in checked studies, under half of the missing clones stem from an unresolved V gene, and the remainder is unexplained. V and J calls and clone size are as listed in that table; D and trimming were resolved from the DNA. For this sample the table gives about 1.5 million clones, of which under 99% were detected only once. The ten largest clones take up 0.4% to 0.55% of the sample.

About this clone itself: Its target antigen remains unknown. No base quality values were provided; no much bigger clone lies one nucleotide off.

The donors were healthy, HIV-negative adults with no recently reported acute infections or vaccinations. Every donor was a Caucasian adult residing in Nashville, Tennessee, USA. CD4+ T cells were enriched by magnetic negative selection; naive cells were then positively selected on CD45RA, and the negative fraction formed the memory subset. Blood was obtained by leukapheresis, after which PBMCs were separated by Ficoll-Histopaque density gradient centrifugation and cryopreserved in liquid nitrogen vapor phase. Purity and quantity of every magnetically sorted T cell population were checked by analytical flow cytometry. Each sorted fraction had its genomic DNA isolated and then quantified by UV absorbance on a Nanodrop 2000c.

The sequenced material came from naive CD4+ T cells sorted from blood. The sample's cell subset or site label, in plain terms: CD45RA+ positively selected. This chain joins TRBV5-1 to TRBJ2-7, with TRBD1 identical over 7 junction bases. The TCR originated in a man aged 25 to 45 in good health. The DNA is TGCGCCAGCAGCAACAGGGGAAGCTCCTACGAGCAGTACTTC. Its coded protein is CASSNRGSSYEQYF.